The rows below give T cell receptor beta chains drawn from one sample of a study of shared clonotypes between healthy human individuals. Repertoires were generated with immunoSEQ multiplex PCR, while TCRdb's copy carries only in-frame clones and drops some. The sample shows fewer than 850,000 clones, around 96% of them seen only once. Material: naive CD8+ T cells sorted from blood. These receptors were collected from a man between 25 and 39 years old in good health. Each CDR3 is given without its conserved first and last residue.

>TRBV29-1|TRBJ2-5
SVTGTGVSETQY
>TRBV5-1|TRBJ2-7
ASSRTVSGTYEQY
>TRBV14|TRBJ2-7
ASSQETGRSYEQY
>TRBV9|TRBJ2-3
ASSPSGDTQY
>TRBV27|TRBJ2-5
ASSSGTQETQY
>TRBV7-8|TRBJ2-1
ASSLVLAGRYNEQF
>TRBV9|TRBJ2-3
ASSVGAGSTDTQY
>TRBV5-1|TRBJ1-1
ASSLSPGVEAF
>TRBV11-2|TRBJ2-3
ASSFHWTSGRYNTQY
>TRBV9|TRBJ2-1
ASSGGYYNEQF
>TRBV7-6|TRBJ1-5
ASSRGTALDQPQH
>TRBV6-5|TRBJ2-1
ASSLNYNEQF
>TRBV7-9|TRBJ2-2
ASSTTLHGYTGELF
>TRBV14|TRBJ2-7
ASSQDFIYEQY
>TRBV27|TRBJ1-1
ASRSMGLTEAF
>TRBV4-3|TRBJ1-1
ASSQGAWNTEAF
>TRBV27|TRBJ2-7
ASSLATGFSYEQY
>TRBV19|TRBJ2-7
ASSPPGLAGVYEQY